This note documents a single T cell receptor beta chain sequence. Its antigen is unknown. Base qualities are missing; no much larger clone stands one base away. The library was produced with the immunoSEQ multiplex PCR assay. In most patients, genomic DNA was isolated using the Qiagen DNeasy Blood and Tissue Kit and sent frozen to Adaptive Biotechnologies for TCR sequencing. For most patients, genomic DNA was subjected to high-throughput TCR-beta CDR3 sequencing by Adaptive Biotechnologies. In the authors' own workflow: Adaptive's ImmunoSEQ software supplied the TCR sequencing data for approximately 18 patients, while MiXCR and VDJtools were used to process three other patients. To correct CD4 versus CD8 sorting errors, sequences present in both subsets at a frequency ratio below 5:1 were removed. CDR3 nucleotide sequences shared between donor and recipient were removed because the origin of such sequences could not be assigned. Alloreactive clones required at least 2-fold expansion over unstimulated cells and minimum CFSE-low frequency of 0.002% (template counts) or 0.001% (read counts). Clones detected in sequenced pre-transplant spleen, lymph node, or MLR CFSE-low populations of the donor or recipient were defined as mappable. The cumulative frequency of alloreactive clones was calculated as a percentage of all sequences, weighted by copy number. TCRdb mirrors the immuneACCESS table, restricted to in-frame sequences. Some clones are absent from its copies; in checked studies, under half trace to an unresolved V gene, and the reason for the others is unknown. The V and J calls and the clone size are those of that table, but D and trimming were determined from the DNA. The sample yields 85,000 to 90,000 clones; approximately 90% were counted once. Just under 0.35% of the sample comes from the top ten.

The sample comes from a study of graft-versus-host responses after intestinal transplantation (dated by TCRdb to 2020 to 2022). In the study overall: Recipients received multivisceral, liver-intestinal, or isolated intestinal transplants. Every recipient was given anti-thymocyte globulin induction, followed by about three years of maintenance tacrolimus and steroids. Graft-versus-host and host-versus-graft alloreactive T cell clones were tracked in the graft, circulation and bone marrow after intestinal transplantation using bulk TCR-beta CDR3 sequencing. Alloreactive clones were identified by sequencing pre-transplant mixed lymphocyte reaction products and comparing them with unstimulated pre-transplant donor and recipient T cells. The cohort enrolled under 25 intestinal transplant recipients including one retransplant, and 3 patients lacking pretransplant specimens were excluded. Donor T cell macrochimerism was defined as a peak of at least 4% donor T cells among recipient peripheral blood mononuclear cells. Rather than being sequenced by the commercial service, samples from a few later patients were sequenced in-house on an Illumina MiSeq and processed with MiXCR. Beyond this particular receptor, the publication reports: The relatively low number and heterogeneity of intestinal transplant patients limited the conclusions. Peak levels of circulating GvH clones were associated with declines in HvG clones early after transplant. GvH clones were detected in recipient bone marrow, and some appeared earlier in ileal mucosa or blood, consistent with an intestinal mucosal origin. High GvH to HvG T cell clonal ratios were observed in the allografts of patients with donor T cell macrochimerism.

Trimming at the junction amounts to 1 base on V and 6 bases on J, and the germline ends lie 9 bases apart. According to the germline V gene, CDR1 reads SGHVS and CDR2 reads FNYEAQ. From the cysteine through the phenylalanine, the CDR3 covers 14 amino acids. Only CDR3 DNA remains: 42 bases, in frame from the first base. Read against the paper, the sample's time point label means: cells obtained before transplantation from donor or recipient. CD3+CD4+ and CD3+CD8+ populations were FACS-sorted from unstimulated pre-transplant donor and recipient cells taken from spleen or lymph nodes. The chain joins TRBV7-6 to TRBJ2-2, with TRBD2 perhaps the D gene, on 5 matching bases. The source of this sequence is a human donor who was the organ donor for an intestinal transplant. Source: unstimulated CD4+ T cells sorted from spleen or lymph node cells, taken before transplant. The CDR3 region has the sequence CASSLGQEAGELFF. The nucleotide sequence is TGTGCCAGCAGCTTAGGGCAGGAGGCCGGGGAGCTGTTTTTT.